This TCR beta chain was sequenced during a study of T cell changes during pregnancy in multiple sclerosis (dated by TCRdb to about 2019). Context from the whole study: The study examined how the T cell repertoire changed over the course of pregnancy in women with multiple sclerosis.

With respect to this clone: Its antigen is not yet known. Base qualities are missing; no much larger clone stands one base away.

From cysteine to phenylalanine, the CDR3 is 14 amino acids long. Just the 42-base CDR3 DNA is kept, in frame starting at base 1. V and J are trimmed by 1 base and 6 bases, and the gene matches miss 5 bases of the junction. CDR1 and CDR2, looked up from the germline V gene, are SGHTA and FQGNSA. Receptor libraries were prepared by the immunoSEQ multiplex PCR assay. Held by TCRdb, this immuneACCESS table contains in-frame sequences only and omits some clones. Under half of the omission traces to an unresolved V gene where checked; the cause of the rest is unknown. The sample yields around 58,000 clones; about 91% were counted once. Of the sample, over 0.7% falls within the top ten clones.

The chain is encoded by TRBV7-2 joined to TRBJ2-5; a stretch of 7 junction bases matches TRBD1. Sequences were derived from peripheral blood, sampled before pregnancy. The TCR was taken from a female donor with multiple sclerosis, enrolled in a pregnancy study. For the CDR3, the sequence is CASSLGTGVKTQYF. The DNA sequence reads TGTGCCAGCAGCTTAGGTACAGGGGTGAAGACCCAGTACTTC.